This T cell receptor beta chain was obtained from a study of control samples from healthy donors and cancer patients. The data were produced by immunoSEQ multiplex PCR, yet TCRdb's version contains in-frame clones alone and is incomplete. The sample has 150,000 to 200,000 clones; nearly 90% are singletons. This receptor was taken from a woman aged 50 to 60 in good health. Material: blood.

The CDR3 DNA sequence: TGCGCCAGCAGCCGCACTACAGCATCCAGAACCGGGGAGCTGTTTTTT. This encodes CASSRTTASRTGELFF. The chain recombines TRBV4-3 with TRBJ2-2; no definite D call. Deletions cut 4 bases from V and 5 bases from J, with 17 bases between. The CDR3 sequence is 16 residues long. CDR1 LGHNA and CDR2 YSLEER come from the germline V gene.